Each of the 11 T cell receptor beta chains below was sequenced from the same sample in a study of cytomegalovirus exposure and HLA in healthy donors. Primers: 60 Vbeta forward and 13 Jbeta reverse. The assay was immunoSEQ multiplex PCR, and TCRdb's table has in-frame clones only and misses some. Among 55,000 to 75,000 clones listed, around 74% were seen once. Sequenced sample: PBMCs. The source of these receptors is a human donor in good health.

This rearrangement joins TRBV7-8 to TRBJ2-4, with D perhaps matching TRBD1 (5 bases). This CDR3 region has 14 residues. Germline-derived CDR1 and CDR2 are SGHVS and FQNEAQ. V lost 7 bases and J lost 6, with 16 bases in between. This CDR3 is CASTPRQGVNIQYF. The CDR3 nucleotides read TGTGCCAGCACCCCAAGGCAGGGTGTAAACATTCAGTACTTC.

The chain uses TRBV7-8 and TRBJ1-2, with TRBD1 matching 7 bases. Germline V gene data show CDR1 as SGHVS and CDR2 as FQNEAQ. This CDR3 is 16 amino acids long. Losses at the gene ends were 4 bases for V and 4 bases for J; bases not matched to a gene: 12. CDR3: CASSSPGTDLFYGYTF. The DNA of the CDR3 is TGTGCCAGCAGCTCTCCAGGGACAGATCTTTTCTATGGCTACACCTTC.

V is TRBV10-3 and J is TRBJ1-4; 7 positions match TRBD1. The V gene end was trimmed by 5 bases and the J gene end by 8 bases; junction bases not matched to a gene: 8. The germline gives CDR1 ENHRY, CDR2 SYGVKD. This CDR3 region has 14 residues. CDR3 region: CAISQQGKEEKLFF. For the CDR3, the DNA is TGTGCCATCAGTCAACAGGGGAAGGAGGAAAAACTGTTTTTT.

The chain uses TRBV28 and TRBJ1-5; tentative D call: TRBD1 (5 bases). Trimming stripped 5 bases from V and 2 bases from J, with 16 bases between. The germline V gene has CDR1 MDHEN and CDR2 SYDVKM. The CDR3 is 16 residues long. The chain's CDR3 is CASSPGLSRGNQPQHF. The CDR3 bases are TGTGCCAGCAGTCCGGGACTCTCAAGGGGCAATCAGCCCCAGCATTTT.

The J gene is TRBJ1-4, the V gene TRBV4-1; 7 bases fit TRBD1. The CDR3 covers 15 residues. The V gene's germline CDR1 is MGHRA and CDR2 YSYEKL. The V gene end was trimmed by 4 bases and the J gene end by 12 bases; junction bases not matched to a gene: 14. CDR3: CASSRSGTALSELFF. CDR3 nucleotides: TGCGCCAGCAGCCGTTCCGGGACAGCCCTGAGCGAACTGTTTTTT.

The rearrangement joins TRBV5-1 to TRBJ2-7, with 7 bases that match TRBD2. Trimming at V came to 1 base and at J to 0 bases, leaving 4 bases not matched to a gene. The CDR3 is made up of 15 amino acids. The V gene's germline CDR1 is SGHRS and CDR2 YFSETQ. CDR3 bases: TGCGCCAGCAGCTTGCTAGCGGTCGCCTCCTACGAGCAGTACTTC. Its protein product is CASSLLAVASYEQYF.

The gene calls are TRBV15 and TRBJ2-1; TRBD2 agrees at 14 bases. Germline lookup yields CDR1 LNHNV and CDR2 YYDKDF (reference sequence). V trimming: 3 bases; J trimming: 10 bases; junction bases outside the gene matches: 8. This CDR3 comprises 16 residues. The CDR3 here is CATSRDTGLAGDEQFF. The CDR3 nucleotides are TGTGCCACCAGCAGGGATACGGGACTAGCGGGAGACGAGCAGTTCTTC.

The chain recombines TRBV7-6 with TRBJ2-7, with 7 positions matching TRBD2. This CDR3 comprises 15 residues. With 0 bases clipped from V and 7 bases from J, the junction kept 9 bases outside the gene matches. Germline CDR1 SGHVS, CDR2 FNYEAQ. Written as DNA, the CDR3 is TGTGCCAGCAGCTTAGCGGCTAGCGGTCCGGGGGAGCAGTACTTC. Translated: CASSLAASGPGEQYF.

The chain combines TRBV2 with TRBJ1-1, with 10 bases fitting TRBD1. Germline V gene lookup returns CDR1 SNHLY and CDR2 FYNNEI. The CDR3 loop spans 14 amino acids. V dropped 3 bases and J dropped 7; count of bases not matched to a gene: 5. This CDR3 is CASSDRTGGGEAFF. The CDR3 DNA reads as TGTGCCAGCAGTGACCGGACAGGGGGAGGTGAAGCTTTCTTT.

This chain links TRBV6-5 with TRBJ1-2, with 9 bases matching TRBD1. The CDR3 contains 13 residues. CDR1 is MNHEY and CDR2 is SVGAGI in the germline V gene. Losses at the gene ends were 7 bases for V and 7 bases for J; bases not matched to a gene: 7. The CDR3: CASTEPGQGGYTF. The CDR3 DNA reads TGTGCCAGCACCGAACCGGGACAGGGTGGCTACACCTTC.

The chain links TRBV11-3 to TRBJ2-7; a possible D gene is TRBD2 (6 bases). The CDR3 consists of 15 residues. Trimming took 2 bases from V and 0 from J, leaving 11 bases between them. Germline CDR1 and CDR2: SGHNT and YENEEA. CDR3 bases: TGTGCCAGCAGCTTATATAGCGGAAGCTCCTACGAGCAGTACTTC. Translated: CASSLYSGSSYEQYF.